This TCR beta chain emerged from a study of regulatory T cells. Points from the study as a whole: In patients, unique TRB V-J pairs were restricted and V/J usage skewed, especially in Tregs. CD3G-deficient patients' regulatory T cells showed reduced Shannon diversity versus autologous conventional CD4+ and control regulatory cells. Treg repertoire restriction varied and was strongest in the two most severe patients.

The PCR used 52 TRBV and 13 TRBJ primers. Using immunoSEQ multiplex PCR, the repertoire was profiled, and TCRdb retains in-frame clones only, with some absent. The table includes over 2,000 clones, around 93% detected once. Patients, 2 to 39 years old, had expanded memory T-cell proportions. CD4+ cells were sorted into CD25-high CD127-low regulatory cells and CD25-low CD127-high conventional cells. Points on this clone: The antigen remains undetermined.

Sequencing input: CD4+ Tregs sorted from blood. The sequence was obtained from a child under 18 with CD3G deficiency.

CDR3 DNA sequence: TGTGCCAGCAGTTTAGGGGCCTACGGGGAGCTGTTTTTT. Amino acid sequence: CASSLGAYGELFF. V is TRBV28 and J is TRBJ2-2; possibly TRBD1 for D (5 bases). The CDR3 spans 13 residues. CDR1 and CDR2 (germline): MDHEN, SYDVKM. The V end was cut by 2 bases, the J end by 7 bases, with 8 bases between.